This TCR beta chain is drawn from a study of cytomegalovirus exposure and HLA in healthy donors. This PCR relied on a set of 60 Vbeta primers and 13 Jbeta primers. Data came from immunoSEQ multiplex PCR; TCRdb stores just in-frame clones and leaves some out. The repertoire holds some 200,000 clones, with roughly 80% as singletons. The sample holds a few counts of this clone. The germline CDR1 and CDR2 sequences are SGHRS and YFSETQ. CDR3 size: 16 residues. V lost 5 bases and J lost 5; bases outside the gene matches: 10. Sequenced input: PBMCs. The chain joins TRBV5-1 to TRBJ1-1; TRBD1 agrees at 12 bases. This sequence was found in a female donor in good health and CMV-seronegative. Written as DNA, the CDR3 is TGCGCCAGCAGACAGGGACAGGGGGCGCGTGAAACTGAAGCTTTCTTT. As protein: CASRQGQGARETEAFF.